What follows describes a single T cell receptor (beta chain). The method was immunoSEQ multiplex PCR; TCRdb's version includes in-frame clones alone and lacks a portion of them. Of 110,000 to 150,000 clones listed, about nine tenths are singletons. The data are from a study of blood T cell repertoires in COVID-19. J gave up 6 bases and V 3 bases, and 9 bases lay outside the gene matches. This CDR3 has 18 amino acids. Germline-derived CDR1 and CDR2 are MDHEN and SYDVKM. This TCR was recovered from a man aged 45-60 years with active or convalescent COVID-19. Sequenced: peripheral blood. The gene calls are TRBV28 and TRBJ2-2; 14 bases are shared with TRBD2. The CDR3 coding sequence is TGTGCCAGCAGTTTTCTGACTAGCGGGAGGGCCCTGCCCGGGGAGCTGTTTTTT. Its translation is CASSFLTSGRALPGELFF.